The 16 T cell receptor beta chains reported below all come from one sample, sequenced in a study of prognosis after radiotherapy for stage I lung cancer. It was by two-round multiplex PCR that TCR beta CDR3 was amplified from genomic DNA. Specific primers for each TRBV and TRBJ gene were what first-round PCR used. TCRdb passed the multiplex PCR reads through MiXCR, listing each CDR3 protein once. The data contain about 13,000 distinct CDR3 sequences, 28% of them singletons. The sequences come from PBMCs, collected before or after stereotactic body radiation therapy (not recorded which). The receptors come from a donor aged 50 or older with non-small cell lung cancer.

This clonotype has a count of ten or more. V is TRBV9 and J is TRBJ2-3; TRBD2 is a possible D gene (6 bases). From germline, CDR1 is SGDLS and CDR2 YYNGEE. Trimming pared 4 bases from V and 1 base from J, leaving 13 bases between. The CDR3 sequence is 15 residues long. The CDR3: CASSMREVGTDTQYF. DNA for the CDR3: TGTGCCAGCAGCATGAGGGAGGTGGGCACAGATACGCAGTATTTT.

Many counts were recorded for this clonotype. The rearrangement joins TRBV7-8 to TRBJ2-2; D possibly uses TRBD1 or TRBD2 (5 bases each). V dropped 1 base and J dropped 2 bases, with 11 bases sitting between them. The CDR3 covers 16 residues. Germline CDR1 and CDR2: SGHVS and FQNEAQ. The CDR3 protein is CASSLVGGANTGELFF. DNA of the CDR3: TGTGCCAGCAGCTTAGTTGGGGGAGCTAACACCGGGGAGCTGTTTTTT.

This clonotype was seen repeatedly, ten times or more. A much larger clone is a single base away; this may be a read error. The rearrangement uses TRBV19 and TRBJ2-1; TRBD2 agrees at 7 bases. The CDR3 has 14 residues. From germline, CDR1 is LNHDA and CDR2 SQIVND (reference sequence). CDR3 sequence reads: CASTTGRTYSEQFF. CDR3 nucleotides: TGTGCCAGTACCACCGGGAGGACTTACAGTGAGCAGTTCTTC.

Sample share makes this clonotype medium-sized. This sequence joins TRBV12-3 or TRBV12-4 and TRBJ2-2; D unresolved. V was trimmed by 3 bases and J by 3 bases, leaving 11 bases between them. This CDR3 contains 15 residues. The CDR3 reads CASSFYTQHTGELFF. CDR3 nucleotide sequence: TGTGCCAGCAGTTTTTATACACAGCACACCGGGGAGCTGTTTTTT.

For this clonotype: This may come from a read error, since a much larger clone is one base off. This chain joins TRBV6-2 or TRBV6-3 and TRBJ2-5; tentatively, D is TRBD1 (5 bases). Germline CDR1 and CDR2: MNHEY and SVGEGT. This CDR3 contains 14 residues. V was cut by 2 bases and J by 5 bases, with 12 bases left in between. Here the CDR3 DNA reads TGTGCCAGCAGTTACGTTTACAGGTCGGAGACCCAGTACTTC. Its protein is CASSYVYRSETQYF.

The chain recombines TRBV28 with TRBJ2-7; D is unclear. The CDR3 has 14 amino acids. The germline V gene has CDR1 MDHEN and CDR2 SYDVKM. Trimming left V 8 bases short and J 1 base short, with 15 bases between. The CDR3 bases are TGTGCCAGCCTCACAGCCTCGGTTTCCTACGAGCAGTACTTC. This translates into CASLTASVSYEQYF.

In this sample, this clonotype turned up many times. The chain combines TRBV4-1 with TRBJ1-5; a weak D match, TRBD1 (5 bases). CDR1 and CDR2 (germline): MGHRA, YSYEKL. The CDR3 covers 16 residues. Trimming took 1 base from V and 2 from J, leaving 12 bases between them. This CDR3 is CASSQVARGGNQPQHF. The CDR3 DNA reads TGCGCCAGCAGCCAAGTAGCCCGGGGCGGCAATCAGCCCCAGCATTTT.

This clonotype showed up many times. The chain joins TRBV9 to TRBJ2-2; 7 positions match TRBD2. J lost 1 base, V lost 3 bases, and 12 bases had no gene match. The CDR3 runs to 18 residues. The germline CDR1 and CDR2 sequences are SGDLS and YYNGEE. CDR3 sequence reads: CASSAQGPKRENTGELFF. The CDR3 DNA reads TGTGCCAGCAGCGCCCAAGGCCCCAAGCGGGAGAACACCGGGGAGCTGTTTTTT.

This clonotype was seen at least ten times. The CDR3 spells CSAETGLRPQGQEQFF. Written as DNA, the CDR3 is TGCAGTGCTGAGACGGGACTCCGGCCCCAGGGTCAAGAGCAGTTCTTC. The chain joins TRBV20-1 to TRBJ2-1, with D possibly TRBD2 on 6 matching bases. This CDR3 has 16 residues. Germline CDR1 reads DFQATT; CDR2 reads SNEGSKA (reference sequence). V lost 5 bases to trimming and J lost 10 bases, with 27 bases between them.

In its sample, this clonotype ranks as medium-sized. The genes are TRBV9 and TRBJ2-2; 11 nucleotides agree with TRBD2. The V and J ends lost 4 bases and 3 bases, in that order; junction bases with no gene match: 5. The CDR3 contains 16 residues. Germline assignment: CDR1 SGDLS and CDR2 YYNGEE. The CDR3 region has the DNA TGTGCCAGCAGCCCCGGGACTAGCGGATACACCGGGGAGCTGTTTTTT. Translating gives CASSPGTSGYTGELFF.

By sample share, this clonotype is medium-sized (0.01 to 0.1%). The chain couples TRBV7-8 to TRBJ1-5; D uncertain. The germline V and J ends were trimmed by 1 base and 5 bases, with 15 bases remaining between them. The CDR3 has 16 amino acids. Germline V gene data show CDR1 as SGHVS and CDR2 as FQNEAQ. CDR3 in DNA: TGTGCCAGCAGCTTAGGACGGATAAGACCAGATCAGCCCCAGCATTTT. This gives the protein CASSLGRIRPDQPQHF.

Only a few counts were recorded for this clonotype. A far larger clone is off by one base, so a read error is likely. CDR3 coding DNA: TGTGCCAGCAAGTACAGGGGGCCGGGCTCTGGGGCCAACGTCCTGACTTTC. It codes for CASKYRGPGSGANVLTF. This chain links TRBV6-4 with TRBJ2-6; 9 bases are a match to TRBD1. The ends lost 7 bases at V and 0 bases at J; junction bases unmatched: 7. The CDR3 contains 17 residues. The germline V gene encodes CDR1 MRHNA and CDR2 SNTAGT.

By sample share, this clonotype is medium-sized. The CDR3 loop is CASSYSTGTDQPQHF. CDR3 DNA sequence: TGTGCCAGCAGTTACTCGACAGGGACGGATCAGCCCCAGCATTTT. The chain recombines TRBV6-2 or TRBV6-3 with TRBJ1-5; 7 bases are shared with TRBD1. V shed 0 bases and J 5 bases; nucleotides not matched to a gene: 4. CDR1 and CDR2 (germline): MNHEY, SVGEGT. This CDR3 is built from 15 residues.

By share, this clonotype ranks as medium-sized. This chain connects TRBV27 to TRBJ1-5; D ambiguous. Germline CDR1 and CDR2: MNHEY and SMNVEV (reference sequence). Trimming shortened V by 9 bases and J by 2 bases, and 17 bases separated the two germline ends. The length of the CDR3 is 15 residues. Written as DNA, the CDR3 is TGTGCCAGTCTCCCTCCGGGAATCCGCAATCAGCCCCAGCATTTT. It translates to CASLPPGIRNQPQHF.

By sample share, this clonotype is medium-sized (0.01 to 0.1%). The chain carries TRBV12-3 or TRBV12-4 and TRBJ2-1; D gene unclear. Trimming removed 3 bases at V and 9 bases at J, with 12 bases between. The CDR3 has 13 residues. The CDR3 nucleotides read TGTGCCAGCAGTTTCACTCACTTGGGTGAGCAGTTCTTC. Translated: CASSFTHLGEQFF.

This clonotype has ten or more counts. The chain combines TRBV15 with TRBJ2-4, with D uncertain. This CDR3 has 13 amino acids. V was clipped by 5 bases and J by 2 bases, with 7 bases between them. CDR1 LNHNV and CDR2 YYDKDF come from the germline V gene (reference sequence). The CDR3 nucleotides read TGTGCCACCAGCTCATACACCAAAAACATTCAGTACTTC. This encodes CATSSYTKNIQYF.